The present entry profiles one T cell receptor beta chain with its context. The CDR3 totals 15 residues. CDR1 ENHRY and CDR2 SYGVKD come from the germline V gene. V lost 5 bases, J lost 4 bases, and 6 bases stayed unmatched. This sample was taken from a study of T-cell memory formation after mild COVID-19. TCRdb recomputed calls from the 5' RACE reads with MiXCR, one row per CDR3 protein. The sample comprises around 320,000 distinct CDR3 sequences, 25% to 30% of which are singletons, and approximately 13% rests with the top ten. This chain joins TRBV10-3 and TRBJ2-7, with 12 bases matching TRBD1. This clonotype was obtained from an adult woman who had mild COVID-19 (a few samples of this study predate the infection). Cell type and time point are not known. The specimen sequenced was PBMCs or a T cell subset sorted from them (not recorded which). CDR3 in amino acids: CAISPRGQGAYEQYF. In DNA form, the CDR3 reads TGTGCCATCAGTCCCAGGGGACAGGGGGCATACGAGCAGTACTTC.